This T cell receptor beta chain was recorded in a study of early T cells in non-severe SARS-CoV-2 infection. On the study more broadly: Chains stayed unpaired after sequencing of bulk RNA from unsorted whole blood. Notes on the study in general: The matching step, a VDJdb search, favored anti-spike CD8 responses and missed private and CD4 specificities.

Unique molecular identifiers (one per individual cDNA molecule) were attached. TCRdb processed the 5' RACE reads anew with MiXCR; each CDR3 protein has one entry. The table includes 57,000 or so distinct CDR3 sequences, around 12% detected once. Per germline, CDR1 KGHDR and CDR2 SFDVKD. The V end lost 4 bases, the J end lost 4 bases, and 15 bases lay between the germline ends. This CDR3 has 15 amino acids. This clonotype occurred a few times. Antigen: not known. The receptor was derived from an adult who was a healthcare worker with PCR-confirmed SARS-CoV-2 infection or an uninfected control (not recorded which). The donor label of this sample is uncertain. The source was whole blood, collected at baseline. The chain recombines TRBV24-1 with TRBJ1-2; the D is unclear. The chain's CDR3 is CATSDPRQKFYGYTF. The CDR3 DNA reads TGTGCCACCAGTGACCCAAGGCAGAAATTCTATGGCTACACCTTC.